This TCR beta chain was sequenced during a study of blood T cells in healthy people across ages. This clonotype was counted only a few times. Alongside a J-beta primer mix, a sample-barcoded 5' primer served in a second PCR lasting roughly 7 to 11 cycles. TCRdb re-derived calls from the 5' RACE reads in MiXCR, one entry per CDR3 protein. There are about 670,000 distinct CDR3 sequences in the sample; less than 45% occur only once, and about 32% lies in the top ten. Germline-derived CDR1 and CDR2 are SGDLS and YYNGEE. The CDR3 loop spans 17 amino acids. Unmatched junction bases numbered 14, after V lost 3 bases and J lost 8 bases.

The source material was blood. The chain uses TRBV9 and TRBJ2-3, with 11 nucleotides matching TRBD1. The source is a man older than 75 in good health. This CDR3 is CASSAQPGQGAPGTQYF. CDR3 DNA sequence: TGTGCCAGCAGCGCTCAACCCGGACAGGGGGCCCCAGGTACGCAGTATTTT.